This T cell receptor (beta chain) was recovered during a study of OX40 agonist ivuxolimab in advanced cancers. The method was immunoSEQ multiplex PCR; TCRdb's version includes in-frame clones alone and lacks a portion of them. The sample holds about 45,000 clones, more than 70% seen once. V was trimmed by 4 bases and J by 8 bases, leaving 18 bases between them. The CDR3 contains 14 residues. Germline V gives CDR1 SGHRS, CDR2 YFSETQ. This clone is a singleton in its sample. The TCR was taken from an adult with an advanced solid tumor such as melanoma, head and neck, liver or kidney cancer. The sequences come from CD4+ or CD8+ T cells sorted from blood, collected in a trial of the OX40 agonist ivuxolimab. V is TRBV5-1 and J is TRBJ1-2; D is ambiguous. CDR3 sequence: CASSADYNGVGYTF. Here the CDR3 DNA reads TGCGCCAGCAGCGCCGACTACAACGGCGTCGGCTACACCTTC.